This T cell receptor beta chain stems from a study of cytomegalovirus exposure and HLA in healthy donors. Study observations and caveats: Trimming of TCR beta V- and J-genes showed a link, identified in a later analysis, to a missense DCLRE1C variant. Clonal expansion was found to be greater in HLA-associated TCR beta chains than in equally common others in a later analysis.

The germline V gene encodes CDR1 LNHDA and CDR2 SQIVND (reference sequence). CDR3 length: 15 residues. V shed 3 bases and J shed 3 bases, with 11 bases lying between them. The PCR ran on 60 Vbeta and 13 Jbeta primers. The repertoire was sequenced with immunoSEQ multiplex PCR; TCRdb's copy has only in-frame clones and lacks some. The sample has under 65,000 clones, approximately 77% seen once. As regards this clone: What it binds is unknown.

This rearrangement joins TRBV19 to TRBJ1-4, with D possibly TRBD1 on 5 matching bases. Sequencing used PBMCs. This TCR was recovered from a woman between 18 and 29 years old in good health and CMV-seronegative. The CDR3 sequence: CASSIRGTSNEKLFF. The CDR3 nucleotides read TGTGCCAGTAGTATTCGGGGGACCTCTAATGAAAAACTGTTTTTT.